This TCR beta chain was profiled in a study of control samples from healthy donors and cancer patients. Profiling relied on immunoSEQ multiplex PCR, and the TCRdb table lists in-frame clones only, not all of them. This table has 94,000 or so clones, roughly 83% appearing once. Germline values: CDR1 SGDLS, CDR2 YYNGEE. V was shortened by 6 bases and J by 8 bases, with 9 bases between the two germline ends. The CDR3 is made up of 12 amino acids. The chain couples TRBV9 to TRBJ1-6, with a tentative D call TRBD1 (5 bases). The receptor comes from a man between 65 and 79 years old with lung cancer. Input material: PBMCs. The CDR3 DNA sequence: TGTGCCAGCAAGACAGTAGATTCACCCCTCCACTTT. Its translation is CASKTVDSPLHF.